This T cell receptor beta chain came from a study of blood T cells in healthy people across ages. Study-level findings and limits: It was not possible, with unsorted PBMCs, to conclusively compare naive and antigen-experienced cells. While age rose, TCR beta diversity per million T cells dropped in a roughly linear way. It was not known whether donors were CMV positive (a possible confounder of expanded clonotype changes).

At least ten counts were recorded for this clonotype. What it binds is unknown. Per germline, CDR1 SEHNR and CDR2 FQNEAQ (reference sequence). This CDR3 region has 15 residues. Trimming left V 7 bases short and J 5 bases short, with 18 bases between. A J-beta primer mix and a sample-barcoded 5' primer were used in a second PCR of about 6 to 12 cycles. Each of the cDNA molecules was tagged by a template-switch adaptor with 12 random nucleotides. TCRdb used MiXCR to reprocess the 5' RACE reads, holding one entry per CDR3 protein. Found here are about 580,000 distinct CDR3 sequences, roughly 43% of them singletons; the top ten hold 20% to 25%.

This receptor was taken from a man aged 80 or over in good health. The sample was blood. The chain recombines TRBV7-9 with TRBJ2-4, with D unclear. CDR3 region: CASTATLGVENIQYF. CDR3 bases: TGTGCCAGCACCGCTACGCTCGGCGTGGAAAACATTCAGTACTTC.